This T cell receptor beta chain came from a study of technical replicates of blood from a handful of donors. Using immunoSEQ multiplex PCR, the repertoire was profiled, and TCRdb retains in-frame clones only, with some absent. Here the sample spans about 88,000 clones, 95% being singletons. This CDR3 has 16 residues. The germline V gene has CDR1 MGHRA and CDR2 YSYEKL. V lost 2 bases to trimming and J lost 5 bases; unmatched junction nucleotides: 7. This TCR derives from a human donor in good health. Sequences were obtained from T cells isolated from PBMCs. This chain uses TRBV4-1 with TRBJ2-5; 11 positions agree with TRBD2. The chain's CDR3 is CASSQPLAGVGETQYF. CDR3 nucleotides: TGCGCCAGCAGCCAACCACTAGCGGGAGTAGGGGAGACCCAGTACTTC.